This entry lists 26 T cell receptor beta chains sequenced from one sample in a study of T cells in Graves' hyperthyroidism and ophthalmopathy. There were TCR beta CDR3 regions amplified from RNA transcripts. The TCR CDR3 first-round RT-PCR relied on the HTBI primer set. TCRdb independently ran MiXCR on the multiplex PCR reads; one entry per CDR3 protein. Seen here are approximately 420,000 distinct CDR3 sequences, around 15% observed once, and the top ten hold less than 6.5%. Sequencing was carried out using blood. These receptors were taken from a woman younger than 30 with Graves' hyperthyroidism.

The gene calls are TRBV6-1 and TRBJ2-2; D remains unclear. In germline, CDR1 is MNHNS, CDR2 SASEGT. The CDR3 has 14 amino acids. V was shortened by 7 bases and J by 5 bases, with 14 bases between the two germline ends. As DNA, the CDR3 is TGTGCCAGCACCCGTACTGGCCGGACCGGGGAGCTGTTTTTT. Translating it yields CASTRTGRTGELFF.

The sample holds many counts of this clonotype. The V gene is TRBV20-1, the J gene TRBJ2-5, with 8 positions matching TRBD2. There are 14 residues in the CDR3. Germline V gene data show CDR1 as DFQATT and CDR2 as SNEGSKA (reference sequence). The J segment lost 5 bases and the V segment lost 0 bases, leaving 5 bases of the junction unmatched. CDR3 residues: CSARDSGGGETQYF. The CDR3 DNA reads TGCAGTGCTAGAGATTCGGGAGGGGGGGAGACCCAGTACTTC.

In its sample, this clonotype was seen many times. J is TRBJ1-2 and V is TRBV30; D gene uncertain. The CDR3 loop spans 11 amino acids. With 3 bases removed from V and 2 bases from J, the gap between germline ends came to 4 bases. The germline V gene encodes CDR1 GTSNPN and CDR2 SVGIG (reference sequence). The CDR3 coding sequence is TGTGCCTGGAGGGACAACTATGGCTACACCTTC. Protein product: CAWRDNYGYTF. Full variable domain (outside the CDR3, taken from reference TRBV30 and TRBJ1-2): SQTIHQWPATLVQPVGSPLSLECTVEGTSNPNLYWYRQAAGRGLQLLFYSVGIGQISSEVPQNLSASRPQDRQFILSSKKLLLSDSGFYLCAWRDNYGYTFGSGTRLTVV.

The V call is TRBV13, the J call TRBJ2-1; possible D gene TRBD2, 6 bases. Trimming took off 5 bases at V and 5 bases at J, with 13 bases between the two ends. Germline assignment: CDR1 PRHDT and CDR2 FYEKMQ (reference sequence). The CDR3 length is 14 residues. CDR3 region: CASSGWDFNNEQFF. CDR3 DNA: TGTGCCAGCAGCGGCTGGGACTTTAACAATGAGCAGTTCTTC.

This clonotype was seen many times. The V and J genes are TRBV27 and TRBJ1-2; 7 bases match TRBD1. Germline values: CDR1 MNHEY, CDR2 SMNVEV (reference sequence). V lost 2 bases to trimming and J lost 8 bases; unmatched junction nucleotides: 8. The CDR3 extends over 14 amino acids. The CDR3 region is CASSLGAGGLGYTF. CDR3 nucleotides: TGTGCCAGCAGTTTAGGAGCAGGGGGTCTCGGCTACACCTTC.

This clonotype was seen many times. The V call is TRBV10-3, the J call TRBJ1-6; D gene uncertain. This CDR3 comprises 16 residues. V was trimmed by 0 bases and J by 9 bases, leaving 15 bases between them. Germline CDR1 reads ENHRY; CDR2 reads SYGVKD. CDR3 in DNA: TGTGCCATCAGTGAGTCCCTGGCAGGTTCGAGTTCACCCCTCCACTTT. Protein: CAISESLAGSSSPLHF.

This chain connects TRBV5-1 to TRBJ2-7; D may be TRBD1 or TRBD2 (6 bases each). The CDR3 totals 16 residues. Germline CDR1 is SGHRS and CDR2 is YFSETQ. V lost 0 bases to trimming and J lost 0 bases, with 13 bases between them. CDR3: CASSLDGGPSSYEQYF. Here the CDR3 DNA reads TGCGCCAGCAGCTTGGATGGGGGGCCGAGCTCCTACGAGCAGTACTTC.

This clonotype was observed many times. The chain couples TRBV27 to TRBJ2-2; D gene unclear. V gave up 3 bases and J gave up 5 bases, with 13 bases separating them. CDR3 length: 15 residues. Looked up from germline, CDR1 is MNHEY and CDR2 is SMNVEV (reference sequence). The CDR3 loop reads CASSFLPDPTGELFF. The DNA of the CDR3 is TGTGCCAGCAGTTTCCTACCTGACCCGACCGGGGAGCTGTTTTTT.

The chain's CDR3 is CASSESGGRLYEQYF. The CDR3 nucleotides are TGTGCCAGCAGTGAATCTGGGGGGCGACTCTACGAGCAGTACTTC. The rearrangement links TRBV25-1 to TRBJ2-7; D may be TRBD1 or TRBD2 (6 bases each). Looked up from germline, CDR1 is MGHDK and CDR2 is SYGVNS. The length of the CDR3 is 15 residues. V was cut by 1 base and J by 3 bases, with 13 bases left in between.

A few counts support this clonotype. The chain carries TRBV13 and TRBJ2-3; tentative D call: TRBD2 (5 bases). The V end was cut by 5 bases, the J end by 3 bases, with 15 bases between. Germline loops: CDR1 PRHDT, CDR2 FYEKMQ (reference sequence). The CDR3 has 15 amino acids. The DNA for the CDR3 is TGTGCCAGCAGCGTAGAGGGAAGTGGGACAGATACGCAGTATTTT. Its translation is CASSVEGSGTDTQYF.

The rearrangement uses TRBV7-8 and TRBJ1-5; D unclear. Trimming took 1 base from V and 3 from J, leaving 10 bases between them. The CDR3 has 15 residues. Germline V CDR1 and CDR2: SGHVS, FQNEAQ. The CDR3 DNA is TGTGCCAGCAGCTTAGGCATAGGGATCAATCAGCCCCAGCATTTT. Amino acids: CASSLGIGINQPQHF.

Comments on this clonotype: A much larger clone differs by one base, so this may be a read error. V is TRBV6-2 or TRBV6-3 and J is TRBJ2-7; the match to TRBD1 covers 7 bases. The tail of the sequence fits TRBJ2-1 better, so the J call may be wrong. CDR3 length: 15 residues. Germline V gene sequence: CDR1 MNHEY, CDR2 SVGEGT. In DNA form, the CDR3 reads TGTGCCAGCAGTCCCGCCGACAGGGTGGGTTACGAGCAGTTCTTC. Translated, it gives CASSPADRVGYEQFF.

The chain is built from TRBV14 and TRBJ2-7; TRBD1 might be the D (5 bases). Trimming cost V 1 base and J 4 bases, with 8 bases left between them. Germline-derived CDR1 and CDR2 are SGHDN and FVKESK. The CDR3 consists of 13 residues. In nucleotides, the CDR3 is TGTGCCAGCAGCCAAGTAGGGGATTACGAGCAGTACTTC. Protein: CASSQVGDYEQYF.

This clonotype showed up many times. This rearrangement joins TRBV28 to TRBJ1-2; D uncertain. Per germline, CDR1 MDHEN and CDR2 SYDVKM. This CDR3 has 16 residues. Trimming took 2 bases from V and 3 from J, leaving 16 bases between them. The CDR3 spells CASSLRPEPADYGYTF. The CDR3 DNA follows: TGTGCCAGCAGTTTACGCCCGGAGCCTGCGGACTATGGCTACACCTTC.

This clonotype has a count of ten or more. The chain employs TRBV5-1 and TRBJ1-2, with 7 positions matching TRBD1. Per germline, CDR1 SGHRS and CDR2 YFSETQ. This CDR3 region has 12 residues. V gave up 6 bases and J gave up 6 bases; unmatched junction bases: 5. The CDR3 DNA is TGCGCCAGCAACTGGGGACAGCATGGCTACACCTTC. Protein: CASNWGQHGYTF. The whole variable domain, remainder taken from reference TRBV5-1 and TRBJ1-2, is KAGVTQTPRYLIKTRGQQVTLSCSPISGHRSVSWYQQTPGQGLQFLFEYFSETQRNKGNFPGRFSGRQFSNSRSEMNVSTLELGDSALYLCASNWGQHGYTFGSGTRLTVV.

This clonotype was observed a handful of times. The chain uses TRBV5-6 and TRBJ2-1, with 7 bases that match TRBD1. Looked up from germline, CDR1 is SGHDT and CDR2 is YYEEEE. Germline trimming cut 0 bases from V and 2 bases from J; bases unmatched to any gene: 5. The CDR3 covers 16 residues. The CDR3 nucleotides read TGTGCCAGCAGCTTGGATAGAGGGGGCGCCTACAATGAGCAGTTCTTC. It yields the protein CASSLDRGGAYNEQFF.

This clonotype was recorded at least ten times. This chain joins TRBV28 and TRBJ2-5; D may be TRBD1 or TRBD2 (5 bases each). The CDR3 contains 19 residues. The germline V gene encodes CDR1 MDHEN and CDR2 SYDVKM. The V and J ends lost 3 bases and 3 bases respectively, with 26 bases between them. Here the CDR3 reads CASSFLKLRGDGSEETQYF. CDR3 DNA sequence: TGTGCCAGCAGTTTCCTCAAATTGCGAGGGGACGGGTCCGAAGAGACCCAGTACTTC.

This clonotype was counted at least ten times. The rearrangement joins TRBV27 to TRBJ2-1; a possible D gene is TRBD1 (6 bases). Germline V gene data show CDR1 as MNHEY and CDR2 as SMNVEV (reference sequence). V gave up 4 bases and J gave up 0 bases, with 13 bases separating them. The CDR3 contains 16 residues. The CDR3 here is CASSSEGVYSYNEQFF. CDR3 coding DNA: TGTGCCAGCAGTTCCGAGGGGGTCTACTCCTACAATGAGCAGTTCTTC.

This clonotype showed up many times. The CDR3 DNA reads TGTGCCAGCAGTGAAAGGGGGGCGTGGGGAAACATTCAGTACTTC. The encoded protein is CASSERGAWGNIQYF. This chain joins TRBV6-1 and TRBJ2-4, with D possibly being TRBD1 or TRBD2 (6 bases each). V was cut by 2 bases and J by 6 bases, with 14 bases left in between. Germline CDR1 reads MNHNS; CDR2 reads SASEGT. The CDR3 is 15 amino acids.

V is TRBV6-1 and J is TRBJ2-2; no clear D. CDR1 is MNHNS and CDR2 is SASEGT in the germline V gene. The CDR3 has 14 amino acids. V was clipped by 2 bases and J by 1 base, with 5 bases between them. CDR3 sequence: CASSEILNTGELFF. In DNA form, the CDR3 reads TGTGCCAGCAGTGAAATTTTGAACACCGGGGAGCTGTTTTTT.

This clonotype was detected ten times or more. This chain uses TRBV28 with TRBJ2-7; 7 bases line up with TRBD1. The length of the CDR3 is 14 residues. With V trimmed by 6 bases and J by 3 bases, 8 bases remained unmatched. The germline gives CDR1 MDHEN, CDR2 SYDVKM. The CDR3 bases are TGTGCCAGCAGCCCTCAGGGACAGAACTACGAGCAGTACTTC. It is translated as CASSPQGQNYEQYF.

This clonotype was recorded many times. The rearrangement links TRBV28 to TRBJ2-2; possibly TRBD1 for D (5 bases). CDR1 is MDHEN, CDR2 SYDVKM, per germline. CDR3 length: 14 residues. V lost 5 bases and J lost 1, with 8 bases in between. CDR3 amino acids: CASSTTGNTGELFF. The CDR3 DNA is TGTGCCAGCAGTACCACAGGGAACACCGGGGAGCTGTTTTTT.

This clonotype was counted between two and nine times. This rearrangement joins TRBV5-1 to TRBJ1-1; D not certain. Germline V lookup: CDR1 SGHRS, CDR2 YFSETQ. The CDR3 consists of 16 residues. Trimming left V 3 bases short and J 0 bases short, with 15 bases between. Here the CDR3 DNA reads TGCGCCAGCAGCTCAAGGGTGCGGGCATTGAACACTGAAGCTTTCTTT. The encoded protein is CASSSRVRALNTEAFF.

This clonotype was observed a handful of times. V gene TRBV7-9 combines with J gene TRBJ1-4; 9 nucleotides agree with TRBD1. The CDR3 totals 17 residues. Trimming removed 4 bases from V and 3 bases from J; junction bases left unmatched: 9. CDR1 and CDR2 (germline): SEHNR, FQNEAQ (reference sequence). CDR3 region: CASSSDRGTRSNEKLFF. In DNA form, the CDR3 reads TGTGCCAGCAGCTCAGACAGGGGGACGAGGTCTAATGAAAAACTGTTTTTT.

This chain joins TRBV5-4 and TRBJ1-2, with 8 nucleotides matching TRBD1. The CDR3 is 14 amino acids. Germline values: CDR1 SGHNT, CDR2 YYREEE (reference sequence). V gave up 1 base and J gave up 4 bases; unmatched junction bases: 3. The DNA for the CDR3 is TGTGCCAGCAGCTTGCAGGGGGCGATCTATGGCTACACCTTC. Translating it yields CASSLQGAIYGYTF.

This clonotype occurred many times. The chain recombines TRBV20-1 with TRBJ2-5; TRBD1 or TRBD2 may be the D gene (5 bases each). The ends were cut back, 0 bases at V and 5 bases at J, with 13 bases in the middle. Per the germline V gene, CDR1 is DFQATT and CDR2 is SNEGSKA (reference sequence). The CDR3 covers 14 residues. The CDR3 loop reads CSARDGGAEETQYF. DNA for the CDR3: TGCAGTGCTAGAGATGGGGGTGCCGAGGAGACCCAGTACTTC.